Listed below are T cell receptor beta chains from one sample, sequenced in a study of OX40 agonist ivuxolimab in advanced cancers. Repertoires were generated with immunoSEQ multiplex PCR, while TCRdb's copy carries only in-frame clones and drops some. Here the sample spans 100,000 to 150,000 clones, roughly 90% being singletons. The sample here was CD4+ or CD8+ T cells sorted from blood, taken in a trial of the OX40 agonist ivuxolimab. The receptors here all came from an adult with an advanced solid tumor such as melanoma, head and neck, liver or kidney cancer. Both conserved end residues are part of each CDR3. A D gene is named only where the DNA matches it firmly.

cdr3_nt cdr3_aa j_call v_call d_call
TGTGCCAGCAGAGCCACCTCGGGCGAGCAGTACTTC CASRATSGEQYF TRBJ2-7 TRBV6-1 -
TGTGCCAGCAGCCCGACTAGCGGGAGCGATCTGGAGACCCAGTACTTC CASSPTSGSDLETQYF TRBJ2-5 TRBV28 TRBD2
TGTGCCAGTAATATCCATGGGGACGGACCCTACGAGCAGTACTTC CASNIHGDGPYEQYF TRBJ2-7 TRBV19 -
TGTGCCATCAGTGAGCCGGGACTAGCGGGATACCACGGGGGGGAGACCCAGTACTTC CAISEPGLAGYHGGETQYF TRBJ2-5 TRBV10-3 TRBD2
TGTGCCAGCAGTTCCTTCAATTTGGTGTCCAATGAGCAGTTCTTC CASSSFNLVSNEQFF TRBJ2-1 TRBV27 -
TGTGCCAGCAGCCAAGGGTATAAAAGCACAGATACGCAGTATTTT CASSQGYKSTDTQYF TRBJ2-3 TRBV14 -
TGTGCCAGCAGTTACTACTCTAGCACAGATACGCAGTATTTT CASSYYSSTDTQYF TRBJ2-3 TRBV27 -
TGTGCCAGCAGCTTAGAATACAGTGAAGCTTTCTTT CASSLEYSEAFF TRBJ1-1 TRBV7-9 -
TGTGCCAGCTCACTAAACACGGCCCGGGATAACTATGGCTACACCTTC CASSLNTARDNYGYTF TRBJ1-2 TRBV18 -
TGTGCCAGCAGTTTCCTACAGGAATCCTACGAGCAGTACTTC CASSFLQESYEQYF TRBJ2-7 TRBV6-6 -
TGTGCCAGCAGTGCCAGGGGGACGTCCTCCAATGAGCAGTTCTTC CASSARGTSSNEQFF TRBJ2-1 TRBV2 TRBD1
TGTGCCAGCAGGCCAGATGTCGGTACCTACAATGAGCAGTTCTTC CASRPDVGTYNEQFF TRBJ2-1 TRBV7-3 -
TGTGCCAGCAGCTTAAGGTTTAGCGGGAGCGGGCCCCCCGGGGAGCTGTTTTTT CASSLRFSGSGPPGELFF TRBJ2-2 TRBV7-3 TRBD2
TGCGCCAGCAGCCAAACAGTCCTGGGGGCCTACGAGCAGTACTTC CASSQTVLGAYEQYF TRBJ2-7 TRBV4-3 -
TGTGCCAGCACCGGGACTAGTTATCCGAGAGGGCAGTTCTTC CASTGTSYPRGQFF TRBJ2-1 TRBV28 TRBD2
TGTGCCAGCAGCTTTGGGGCTAGCGGGGTCACCGGGGAGCTGTTTTTT CASSFGASGVTGELFF TRBJ2-2 TRBV7-8 TRBD2
TGTGCCAGCAGCATTACAGGGACCACAGATACGCAGTATTTT CASSITGTTDTQYF TRBJ2-3 TRBV5-4 -
TGTGCCAGCAGTTTAAACCTGAACACTGAAGCTTTCTTT CASSLNLNTEAFF TRBJ1-1 TRBV27 -
TGTGCCAGCAGTCCGGACGGGGAGGGGGAGCAGTACTTC CASSPDGEGEQYF TRBJ2-5 TRBV11-3 -
TGCAGCGTTGAAAGGGGGGTTGGCACAGATACGCAGTATTTT CSVERGVGTDTQYF TRBJ2-3 TRBV29-1 -
TGTGCCAGCTCACCGACATACTCCAGAAACAATGAGCAGTTCTTC CASSPTYSRNNEQFF TRBJ2-1 TRBV18 -
TGCGCCAGCAGCTTGGGGGCAGGGGGCAATCAGCCCCAGCATTTT CASSLGAGGNQPQHF TRBJ1-5 TRBV5-1 -
TGCAGTGCTAGAGAGAATCAGCCCCAGCATTTT CSARENQPQHF TRBJ1-5 TRBV20-1 -
TGTGCCAGCAGCTCTGGGACAGTAGGGACCCAGTACTTC CASSSGTVGTQYF TRBJ2-5 TRBV7-9 TRBD1
TGTGCCAGCAAACTTAGGCTCTTGACCGACGAGCAGTACTTC CASKLRLLTDEQYF TRBJ2-7 TRBV6-5 -
TGTGCCAGCGCACTGGGGCGGGAGGCCTCCTACAATGAGCAGTTCTTC CASALGREASYNEQFF TRBJ2-1 TRBV18 TRBD2
TGTGCCAGCAGCTTGGACAAGCGGGAGGGGAGAGATACGCAGTATTTT CASSLDKREGRDTQYF TRBJ2-3 TRBV5-4 TRBD2